This is a list of T cell receptor beta chains from one sample in a study of blood T cell repertoires in COVID-19. Only in-frame clones appear in the TCRdb table, and some are missing; sequencing was by immunoSEQ multiplex PCR. This sample yields about 240,000 clones, of which around nine tenths are seen a single time; 7.1% belongs to the top ten. Sequencing used peripheral blood. The receptors here all came from a woman in her 70s with active or convalescent COVID-19. Both conserved end residues are part of each CDR3. The D gene is left open where the match is weak. Clone size is not always given. Where it is, it says once, few, many or a class for expanded clones.

d_gene	v_gene	abundance	j_gene	CDR3aa	CDR3nt
TRBD2	TRBV4-3	once	TRBJ2-2	CASSSLGLSNTGELFF	TGCGCCAGCAGCTCACTGGGACTATCGAACACCGGGGAGCTGTTTTTT
TRBD2	TRBV9	-	TRBJ2-3	CASSAWTSGEADTQYF	TGTGCCAGCAGCGCCTGGACTAGCGGGGAGGCAGATACGCAGTATTTT
-	TRBV6-2/TRBV6-3	-	TRBJ1-2	CASSAPGALANYGYTF	TGTGCCAGCAGTGCTCCAGGCGCCCTCGCTAACTATGGCTACACCTTC
-	TRBV5-1	-	TRBJ2-1	CASSFEGRWNEQFF	TGCGCCAGCAGCTTTGAAGGGAGGTGGAATGAGCAGTTCTTC
TRBD2	TRBV3-1/TRBV3-2	-	TRBJ2-5	CASSRPGRPETQYF	TGTGCCAGCAGCCGACCCGGGAGGCCGGAGACCCAGTACTTC
TRBD1	TRBV29-1	-	TRBJ2-7	CSVGTGSYEQYF	TGCAGCGTTGGGACAGGGTCCTACGAGCAGTACTTC
-	TRBV24-1	once	TRBJ2-6	CATGGNPSGANVLTF	TGTGCCACCGGAGGGAATCCCTCTGGGGCCAACGTCCTGACTTTC
-	TRBV27	-	TRBJ2-3	CASTGGRGLWNTDTQYF	TGTGCTTCTACGGGGGGCAGGGGGCTTTGGAACACAGATACGCAGTATTTT
TRBD1	TRBV3-1/TRBV3-2	-	TRBJ1-1	CASSQGQGINTEAFF	TGTGCCAGCAGCCAGGGACAGGGCATTAACACTGAAGCTTTCTTT
-	TRBV7-2	-	TRBJ1-2	CASSLAPTSNQGNYGYTF	TGTGCCAGCAGCTTAGCGCCCACATCAAACCAGGGGAACTATGGCTACACCTTC
TRBD1	TRBV9	-	TRBJ1-6	CASSVEGASNSPLHF	TGTGCCAGCAGCGTAGAGGGGGCTAGTAATTCACCCCTCCACTTT
-	TRBV7-2	once	TRBJ2-7	CASSLAAGGNYEQYF	TGTGCCAGCAGCTTAGCGGCAGGGGGGAACTACGAGCAGTACTTC
TRBD1	TRBV7-2	-	TRBJ1-1	CASSSDRGGYTEAFF	TGTGCCAGCAGCTCGGACAGGGGAGGGTACACTGAAGCTTTCTTT
-	TRBV4-3	-	TRBJ1-1	CASSRIPTNTEAFF	TGCGCCAGCAGCCGAATTCCGACTAACACTGAAGCTTTCTTT
-	TRBV19	-	TRBJ1-1	CASSITGTTEAFF	TGTGCCAGTAGTATCACAGGGACCACTGAAGCTTTCTTT
TRBD1	TRBV6-5	-	TRBJ2-5	CASSKWDSQETQYF	TGTGCCAGCAGCAAATGGGACAGTCAAGAGACCCAGTACTTC
-	TRBV6-5	-	TRBJ1-5	CASRPHDGGNQPQHF	TGTGCCAGTCGTCCCCACGACGGGGGGAATCAGCCCCAGCATTTT
-	TRBV4-3	-	TRBJ1-1	CASSHVRGGKNTEAFF	TGCGCCAGCAGCCATGTTCGGGGGGGCAAAAACACTGAAGCTTTCTTT
-	TRBV5-1	-	TRBJ2-7	CASSSDRHEQYF	TGCGCCAGCAGCAGTGACAGGCACGAGCAGTACTTC
TRBD2	TRBV25-1	few	TRBJ2-5	CACGGQETQYF	TGTGCCTGCGGGGGCCAAGAGACCCAGTACTTC
TRBD1	TRBV5-1	-	TRBJ1-1	CASSLTFITGANTEAFF	TGCGCCAGCAGCCTAACTTTTATAACAGGGGCGAACACTGAAGCTTTCTTT
-	TRBV14	-	TRBJ1-2	CASSQYRAFRQDYGYTF	TGTGCCAGCAGCCAATACAGGGCCTTTCGACAGGACTATGGCTACACCTTC
-	TRBV5-4	-	TRBJ2-5	CASSLHGAETQYF	TGTGCCAGCAGCTTGCATGGGGCTGAGACCCAGTACTTC
TRBD1	TRBV7-9	-	TRBJ2-2	CASSLVGGGTGELFF	TGTGCCAGCAGCTTAGTAGGGGGCGGCACCGGGGAGCTGTTTTTT
-	TRBV11-3	-	TRBJ2-1	CASSSLVREEQFF	TGTGCCAGCAGCTCCCTGGTGAGGGAAGAGCAGTTCTTC
-	TRBV5-4	-	TRBJ1-1	CASSLRSGETEAFF	TGTGCCAGCAGCTTGCGATCGGGGGAAACTGAAGCTTTCTTT
-	TRBV19	-	TRBJ1-5	CASSIGGPNQPQHF	TGTGCCAGTAGTATAGGAGGGCCCAATCAGCCCCAGCATTTT
-	TRBV7-9	once	TRBJ2-4	CASSPSRGAGKNIQYF	TGTGCCAGCAGCCCCTCCCGGGGGGCGGGCAAAAACATTCAGTACTTC
TRBD2	TRBV4-2	-	TRBJ2-5	CASSRVGGGTETQYF	TGTGCCAGCAGCCGCGTTGGCGGGGGGACGGAGACCCAGTACTTC
TRBD1	TRBV6-5	-	TRBJ1-6	CASSHPQGINSPLHF	TGTGCCAGCAGTCACCCACAGGGGATTAATTCACCCCTCCACTTT